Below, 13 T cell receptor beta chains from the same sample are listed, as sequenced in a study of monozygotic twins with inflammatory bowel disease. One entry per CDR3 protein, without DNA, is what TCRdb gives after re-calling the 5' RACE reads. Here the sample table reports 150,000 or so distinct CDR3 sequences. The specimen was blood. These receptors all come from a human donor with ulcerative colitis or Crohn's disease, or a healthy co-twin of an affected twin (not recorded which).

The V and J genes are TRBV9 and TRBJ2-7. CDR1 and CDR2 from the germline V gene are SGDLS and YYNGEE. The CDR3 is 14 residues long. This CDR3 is CASSDSLGSYEQYF. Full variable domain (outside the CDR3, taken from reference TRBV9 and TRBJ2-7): DSGVTQTPKHLITATGQRVTLRCSPRSGDLSVYWYQQSLDQGLQFLIQYYNGEERAKGNILERFSAQQFPDLHSELNLSSLELGDSALYFCASSDSLGSYEQYFGPGTRLTVT.

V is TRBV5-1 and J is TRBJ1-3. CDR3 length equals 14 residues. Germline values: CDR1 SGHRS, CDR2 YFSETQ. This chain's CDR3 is CASSLTGSGNTIYF. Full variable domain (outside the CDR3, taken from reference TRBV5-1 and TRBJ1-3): KAGVTQTPRYLIKTRGQQVTLSCSPISGHRSVSWYQQTPGQGLQFLFEYFSETQRNKGNFPGRFSGRQFSNSRSEMNVSTLELGDSALYLCASSLTGSGNTIYFGEGSWLTVV.

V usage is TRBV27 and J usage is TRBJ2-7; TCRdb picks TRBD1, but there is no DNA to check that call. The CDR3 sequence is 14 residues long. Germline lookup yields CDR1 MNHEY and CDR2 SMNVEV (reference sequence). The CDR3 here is CASSKGATPYEQYF.

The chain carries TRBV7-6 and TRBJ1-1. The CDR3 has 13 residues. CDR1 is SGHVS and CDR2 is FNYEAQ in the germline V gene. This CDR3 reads CASSLKQGGRAFF.

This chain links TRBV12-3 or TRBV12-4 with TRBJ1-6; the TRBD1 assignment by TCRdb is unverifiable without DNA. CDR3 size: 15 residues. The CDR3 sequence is CASSSTPGGNSPLHF.

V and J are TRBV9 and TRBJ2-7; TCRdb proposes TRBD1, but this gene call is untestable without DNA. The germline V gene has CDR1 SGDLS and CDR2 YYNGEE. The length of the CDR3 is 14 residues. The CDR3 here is CASSPRRAGNEQYF.

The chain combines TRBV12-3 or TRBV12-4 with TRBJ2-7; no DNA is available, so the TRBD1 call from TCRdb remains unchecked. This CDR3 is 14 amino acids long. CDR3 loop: CASSLGTGNYEQYF.

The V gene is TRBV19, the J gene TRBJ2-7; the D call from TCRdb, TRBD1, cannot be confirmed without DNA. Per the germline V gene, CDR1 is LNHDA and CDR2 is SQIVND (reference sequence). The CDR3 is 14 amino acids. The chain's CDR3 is CASSRRDRDYEQYF.

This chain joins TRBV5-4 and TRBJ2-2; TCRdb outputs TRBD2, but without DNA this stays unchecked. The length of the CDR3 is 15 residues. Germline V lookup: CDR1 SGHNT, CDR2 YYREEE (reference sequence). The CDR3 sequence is CASSLATEGTGELFF. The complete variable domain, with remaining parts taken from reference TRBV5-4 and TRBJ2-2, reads ETGVTQSPTHLIKTRGQQVTLRCSSQSGHNTVSWYQQALGQGPQFIFQYYREEENGRGNFPPRFSGLQFPNYSSELNVNALELDDSALYLCASSLATEGTGELFFGEGSRLTVL.

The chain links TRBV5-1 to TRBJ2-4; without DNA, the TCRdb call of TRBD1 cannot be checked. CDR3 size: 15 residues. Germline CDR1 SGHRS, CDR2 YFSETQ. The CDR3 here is CASSLGPTGENIQYF.

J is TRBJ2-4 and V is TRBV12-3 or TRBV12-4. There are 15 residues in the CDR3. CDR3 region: CASSLAGLAGSIQYF.

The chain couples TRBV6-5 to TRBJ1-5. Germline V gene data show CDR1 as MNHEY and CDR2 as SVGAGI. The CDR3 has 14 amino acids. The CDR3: CASSYSGPREGEHF.

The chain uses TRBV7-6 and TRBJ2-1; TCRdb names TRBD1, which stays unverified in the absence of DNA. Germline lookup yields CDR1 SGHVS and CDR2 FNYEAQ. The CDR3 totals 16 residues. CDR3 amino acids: CASSLGAGKRYNEQFF.